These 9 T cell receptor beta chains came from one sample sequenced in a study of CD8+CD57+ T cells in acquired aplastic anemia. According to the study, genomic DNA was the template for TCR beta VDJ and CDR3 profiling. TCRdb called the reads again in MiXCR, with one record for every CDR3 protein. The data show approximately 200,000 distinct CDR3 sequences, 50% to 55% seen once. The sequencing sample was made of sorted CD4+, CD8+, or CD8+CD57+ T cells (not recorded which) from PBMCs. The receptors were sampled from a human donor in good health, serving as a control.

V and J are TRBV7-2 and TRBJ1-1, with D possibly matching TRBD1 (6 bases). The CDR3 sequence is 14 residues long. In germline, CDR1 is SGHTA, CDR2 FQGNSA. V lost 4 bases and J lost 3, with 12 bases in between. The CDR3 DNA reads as TGTGCCAGCAGCTCCCACAGGGTTGACACTGAAGCTTTCTTT. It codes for CASSSHRVDTEAFF. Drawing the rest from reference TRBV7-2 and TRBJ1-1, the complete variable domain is GAGVSQSPSNKVTEKGKDVELRCDPISGHTALYWYRQSLGQGLEFLIYFQGNSAPDKSGLPSDRFSAERTGGSVSTLTIQRTQQEDSAVYLCASSSHRVDTEAFFGQGTRLTVV.

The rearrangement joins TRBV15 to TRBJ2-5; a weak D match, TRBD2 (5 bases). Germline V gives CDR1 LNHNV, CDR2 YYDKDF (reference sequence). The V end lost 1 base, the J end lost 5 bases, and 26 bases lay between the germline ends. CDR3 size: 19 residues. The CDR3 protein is CATSRGLLRDVPTYETQYF. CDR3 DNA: TGTGCCACCAGCAGAGGCCTCTTACGGGATGTACCTACCTACGAGACCCAGTACTTC.

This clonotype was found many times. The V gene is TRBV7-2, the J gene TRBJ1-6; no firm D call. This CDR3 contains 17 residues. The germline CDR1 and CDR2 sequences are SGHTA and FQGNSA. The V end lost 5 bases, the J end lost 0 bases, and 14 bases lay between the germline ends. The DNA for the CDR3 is TGTGCCAGCAGCGGCACCATCATAGGCTCCTATAATTCACCCCTCCACTTT. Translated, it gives CASSGTIIGSYNSPLHF.

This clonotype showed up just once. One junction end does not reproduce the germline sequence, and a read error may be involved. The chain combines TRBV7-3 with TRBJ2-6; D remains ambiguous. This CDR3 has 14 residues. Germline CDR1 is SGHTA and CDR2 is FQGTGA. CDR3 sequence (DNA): TGCGCCAGCAGCCGACCTGCTGATGCCAACCTCCTGACTTTC. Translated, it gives CASSRPADANLLTF.

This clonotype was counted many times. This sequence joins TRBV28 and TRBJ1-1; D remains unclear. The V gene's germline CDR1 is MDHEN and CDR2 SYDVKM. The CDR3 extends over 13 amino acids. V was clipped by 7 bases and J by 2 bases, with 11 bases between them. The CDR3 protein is CASTGSDNTEAFF. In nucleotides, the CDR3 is TGTGCCAGCACCGGTTCGGATAACACTGAAGCTTTCTTT.

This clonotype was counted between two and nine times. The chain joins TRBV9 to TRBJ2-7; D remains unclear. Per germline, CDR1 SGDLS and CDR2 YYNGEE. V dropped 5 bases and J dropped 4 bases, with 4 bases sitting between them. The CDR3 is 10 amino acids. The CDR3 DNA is TGTGCCAGCAGGACATACGAGCAGTACTTC. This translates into CASRTYEQYF.

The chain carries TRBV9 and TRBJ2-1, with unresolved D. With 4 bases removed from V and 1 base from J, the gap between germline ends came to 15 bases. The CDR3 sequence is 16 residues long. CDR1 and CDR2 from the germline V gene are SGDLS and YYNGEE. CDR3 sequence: CASSLEGKGSYNEQFF. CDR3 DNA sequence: TGTGCCAGCAGCCTCGAAGGGAAAGGATCCTACAATGAGCAGTTCTTC.

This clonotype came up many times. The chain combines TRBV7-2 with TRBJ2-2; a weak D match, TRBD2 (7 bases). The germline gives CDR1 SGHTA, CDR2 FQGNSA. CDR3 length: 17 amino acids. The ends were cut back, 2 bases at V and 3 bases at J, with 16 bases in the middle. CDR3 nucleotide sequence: TGTGCCAGCAGCTTATCCGGCGGGGGCTCTTACACCGGGGAGCTGTTTTTT. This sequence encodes CASSLSGGGSYTGELFF. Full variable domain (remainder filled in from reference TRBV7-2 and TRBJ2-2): GAGVSQSPSNKVTEKGKDVELRCDPISGHTALYWYRQSLGQGLEFLIYFQGNSAPDKSGLPSDRFSAERTGGSVSTLTIQRTQQEDSAVYLCASSLSGGGSYTGELFFGEGSRLTVL.

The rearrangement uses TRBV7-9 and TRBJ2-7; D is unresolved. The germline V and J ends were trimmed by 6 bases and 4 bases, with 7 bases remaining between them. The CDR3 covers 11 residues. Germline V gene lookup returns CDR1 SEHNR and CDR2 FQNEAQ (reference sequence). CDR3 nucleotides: TGTGCCAGCAGTGTAGAGTACGAGCAGTACTTC. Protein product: CASSVEYEQYF.